The 3 T cell receptor beta chains below were found in one sample sequenced in a study of cytomegalovirus exposure and HLA in healthy donors. 60 Vbeta and 13 Jbeta primers were used in PCR. The method was immunoSEQ multiplex PCR; TCRdb's version includes in-frame clones alone and lacks a portion of them. This sample carries around 130,000 clones, about 76% of them seen once, and the ten largest clones take 6.5% to 8%. The sample consisted of PBMCs. The origin of the receptors is a man aged 35 to 55 in good health and CMV-seropositive.

The chain is built from TRBV6-4 and TRBJ2-1; 12 nucleotides align to TRBD2. V lost 5 bases and J lost 3; bases outside the gene matches: 2. The CDR3 loop spans 15 amino acids. Germline CDR1 is MRHNA and CDR2 is SNTAGT. In DNA form, the CDR3 reads TGTGCCAGCAGTCCGACTAGCGGGAGCTACAATGAGCAGTTCTTC. Its protein is CASSPTSGSYNEQFF.

The chain uses TRBV14 and TRBJ1-3; TRBD1 matches 7 bases. Germline V gene lookup returns CDR1 SGHDN and CDR2 FVKESK. CDR3 length equals 15 residues. With 5 bases clipped from V and 0 bases from J, the junction kept 4 bases outside the gene matches. In DNA, the CDR3 is TGTGCCAGCAGCGAAGGACAGGACTCTGGAAACACCATATATTTT. The encoded protein is CASSEGQDSGNTIYF.

V and J are TRBV14 and TRBJ2-5, with TRBD2 as a possible D gene (6 bases). V lost 1 base, J lost 4 bases, and 10 bases lay in between. CDR1 is SGHDN and CDR2 is FVKESK in the germline V gene. This CDR3 is built from 14 residues. DNA for the CDR3: TGTGCCAGCAGCCAAGTAATGGGGGGAGAGACCCAGTACTTC. Its protein is CASSQVMGGETQYF. Supplemented by reference TRBV14 and TRBJ2-5, the full variable domain reads EAGVTQFPSHSVIEKGQTVTLRCDPISGHDNLYWYRRVMGKEIKFLLHFVKESKQDESGMPNNRFLAERTGGTYSTLKVQPAELEDSGVYFCASSQVMGGETQYFGPGTRLLVL.